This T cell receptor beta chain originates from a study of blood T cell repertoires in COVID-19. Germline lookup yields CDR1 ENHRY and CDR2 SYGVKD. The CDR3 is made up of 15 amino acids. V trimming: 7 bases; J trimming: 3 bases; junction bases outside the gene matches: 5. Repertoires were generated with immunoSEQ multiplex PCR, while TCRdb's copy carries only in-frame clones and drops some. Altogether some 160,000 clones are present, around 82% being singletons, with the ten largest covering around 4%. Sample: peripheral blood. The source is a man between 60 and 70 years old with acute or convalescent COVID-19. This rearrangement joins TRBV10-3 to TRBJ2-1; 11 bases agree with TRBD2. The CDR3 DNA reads TGTGCCATCAACGCACTAGCGGGAGACTACAATGAGCAGTTCTTC. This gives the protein CAINALAGDYNEQFF.